Sequencing of this T cell receptor beta chain was carried out in a study of lymphopenia after photon versus proton radiotherapy. Study results and limitations: Post-nadir TCR diversity decline inversely tracked overall survival among those who died. Relative stability marked proton patients; photon patients lost diversity and naive cells. Better survival with proton therapy was suggested as possible, not demonstrated. Post-nadir diversity loss with photons came from oligoclonal expansion, particularly CD8+ Temra cells.

With respect to this clone: Antigen specificity is unknown.

The method was immunoSEQ multiplex PCR; TCRdb's version includes in-frame clones alone and lacks a portion of them. The sample includes under 25,000 clones, about 85% of them seen just once. Sample: peripheral blood, taken from a patient treated with photon-based radiotherapy. This TCR was sampled from a man between 60 and 75 years old with pancreatic cancer.

CDR3 sequence (DNA): TGTGCTAGTGGCCTGGCGGTTTCAAACTATGGCTACACCTTC. Protein product: CASGLAVSNYGYTF. J is TRBJ1-2 and V is TRBV12-5; no definite D call. CDR1 and CDR2 from the germline V gene are LGHNT and FRNRAP. Trimming took off 6 bases at V and 2 bases at J, with 13 bases between the two ends. CDR3 length: 14 residues.